A selection of T cell receptor beta chains follows, all from one sample in a study of T-cell reconstitution after alpha-beta-depleted transplantation in children. TCRdb used MiXCR to reprocess the PCR reads, holding one entry per CDR3 protein. The sample shows about 270,000 distinct CDR3 sequences, around 9.6% of them seen only once. Specimen: PBMCs from the stem cell graft donor, collected from the stem cell graft. The receptors come from a human donor who donated a stem cell graft to a child with SCID. CDR3s include the opening cysteine and the closing phenylalanine or tryptophan. D genes are given only for firm matches. A row's size may be missing; if present it is once, few, many or a size class.

d_call	clone_size	v_call	j_call	cdr3_nt	cdr3_aa
TRBD1	-	TRBV5-1	TRBJ2-1	TGCGCCAGCAGCTCCCGACAGGGGGTAAGTGAGCAGTTCTTC	CASSSRQGVSEQFF
TRBD1	-	TRBV7-2	TRBJ2-6	TGTGCCAGCAGCGAGAAGGGGGCGATATCTGGGGCCAACGTCCTGACTTTC	CASSEKGAISGANVLTF
-	few	TRBV6-5	TRBJ1-5	TGTGCCAGCAGTTACGGAGGAAAGCAGCCCCAGCATTTT	CASSYGGKQPQHF
-	few	TRBV7-3	TRBJ2-3	TGTGCCAGCAGCTTAGCAAGGCCCACAGATACGCAGTATTTT	CASSLARPTDTQYF
-	-	TRBV6-2/TRBV6-3	TRBJ2-7	TGTGCCAGCAGTGACAAAGACTACGAGCAGTACTTC	CASSDKDYEQYF
-	few	TRBV7-9	TRBJ2-1	TGTGCCAGCAGCTTAGGTACTCAACAATCTGGGAATGAGCAGTTCTTC	CASSLGTQQSGNEQFF
-	few	TRBV12-5	TRBJ2-7	TGTGCTAGTGGTCTCGACAGTTACGAGCAGTACTTC	CASGLDSYEQYF
TRBD2	-	TRBV29-1	TRBJ2-1	TGCAGCGTCAGAGACGCAGCGGGGGCTTATAACTACAATGAGCAGTTCTTC	CSVRDAAGAYNYNEQFF
TRBD2	few	TRBV5-1	TRBJ2-3	TGCGCCAGCAGCTTGGCCGGAAAAACTAGCGGGGCGAGCACAGATACGCAGTATTTT	CASSLAGKTSGASTDTQYF
TRBD1	few	TRBV24-1	TRBJ1-2	TGTGCCACCAGTGACCCTGGACAGGGCGGTCAAGGCTACACCTTC	CATSDPGQGGQGYTF
-	-	TRBV3-1	TRBJ1-6	TGTGCCAGCAGCCAAGCGGACAGAGTAAATTCACCCCTCCACTTT	CASSQADRVNSPLHF
-	many	TRBV7-3	TRBJ2-2	TGTGCCAGCAGCCCCGACATTTCCGGGGAGCTGTTTTTT	CASSPDISGELFF
TRBD1	many	TRBV25-1	TRBJ2-1	TGTGCCAGCAGTGCGAATTGGGGGGACAGGGGCGCCTACAATGAGCAGTTCTTC	CASSANWGDRGAYNEQFF
TRBD2	-	TRBV3-1	TRBJ2-7	TGTGCCAGCAGCCAAGATTCTAGCGGATCCTACGAGCAGTACTTC	CASSQDSSGSYEQYF
-	-	TRBV20-1	TRBJ2-7	TGCAGTGCTAGAGCCAGCGGGACAGTCTACGAGCAGTACTTC	CSARASGTVYEQYF
-	few	TRBV27	TRBJ2-3	TGTGCCAGCAGTTACAGGGGACTCAGCACAGATACGCAGTATTTT	CASSYRGLSTDTQYF
-	-	TRBV2	TRBJ1-4	TGTGCCAGCAACGGGGGGACTAATGAAAAACTGTTTTTT	CASNGGTNEKLFF
-	many	TRBV29-1	TRBJ2-4	TGCAGCGTTGAGACAGGATCCCGGGGGAAAAGCATTCAGTACTTC	CSVETGSRGKSIQYF
TRBD1	few	TRBV5-1	TRBJ1-1	TGCGCCAGCCGGGATGGAGGGGGCGTGGATGAAGCTTTCTTT	CASRDGGGVDEAFF
-	-	TRBV14	TRBJ1-1	TGTGCCAGCAGCCAAGAGGGTACAGAGTCGAACACTGAAGCTTTCTTT	CASSQEGTESNTEAFF
-	-	TRBV7-3	TRBJ2-1	TGTGCCAGCAGCTTAACGTTGGGCCAGAGCTCCTACAATGAGCAGTTCTTC	CASSLTLGQSSYNEQFF
TRBD1	many	TRBV10-3	TRBJ1-2	TGTGCCATCAGTCGGGACGAAGGGGGCCATGGCTACACCTTC	CAISRDEGGHGYTF
-	many	TRBV14	TRBJ1-1	TGTGCCAGCAGCCGCCGAGGGGGGCTGGTGAACACTGAAGCTTTCTTT	CASSRRGGLVNTEAFF
-	few	TRBV6-5	TRBJ2-3	TGTGCCAGCAGTGACCCGGGTACGCAGTATTTT	CASSDPGTQYF
-	few	TRBV12-3/TRBV12-4	TRBJ2-1	TGTGCCAGCAGCCACCTACGGGGGAATGAGCAGTTCTTC	CASSHLRGNEQFF
TRBD1	few	TRBV5-1	TRBJ2-1	TGCGCCAGCAGCCCGGAAACAGGGGTGGTATACAATGAGCAGTTCTTC	CASSPETGVVYNEQFF
TRBD1	many	TRBV7-9	TRBJ1-2	TGTGCCAGCAGCTTAGCTGGACAGGGGGCTGTAGGCTACACCTTC	CASSLAGQGAVGYTF
TRBD1	-	TRBV27	TRBJ1-1	TGTGCCAGCAGTTTAGGGGACAGGACCACTGAAGCTTTCTTT	CASSLGDRTTEAFF
-	few	TRBV12-3/TRBV12-4	TRBJ2-5	TGTGCCAGCAGCCCCCTACTAGAGGGAGAGACCCAGTACTTC	CASSPLLEGETQYF
-	-	TRBV6-5	TRBJ2-1	TGTGCCAGCAGTTACTCGGGGCGGGTCGGGGAAAAGAATGAGCAGTTCTTC	CASSYSGRVGEKNEQFF
TRBD1	-	TRBV3-1	TRBJ2-3	TGTGCCAGCACCCAACAGGTGACAGGGACACATACGCAGTATTTT	CASTQQVTGTHTQYF
TRBD1	many	TRBV6-5	TRBJ1-2	TGTGCCAGCAGTTTCCTTGGGACAGCTAACTATGGCTACACCTTC	CASSFLGTANYGYTF
-	few	TRBV7-3	TRBJ2-3	TGTGCCAGCAGCTTACAAGGACAGGGAAGCGGGGGGAGCACAGATACGCAGTATTTT	CASSLQGQGSGGSTDTQYF
-	-	TRBV7-9	TRBJ2-6	TGTGCCAGCAGCGAAGAGCTCTCTGGGGCCAACGTCCTGACTTTC	CASSEELSGANVLTF
TRBD2	many	TRBV5-1	TRBJ2-6	TGCGCCAGCAGCATAGGACTAGCCACTGGGGCCAACGTCCTGACTTTC	CASSIGLATGANVLTF
-	-	TRBV6-4	TRBJ1-6	TGTGCCAGCAGTGACGGTGGGGAAGGGTCACCCCTCCACTTT	CASSDGGEGSPLHF
-	many	TRBV12-3/TRBV12-4	TRBJ2-3	TGTGCCAGCAGCTTAGCCGGGGGCCCCACAGATACGCAGTATTTT	CASSLAGGPTDTQYF
-	few	TRBV3-1	TRBJ2-4	TGTGCCAGCAGCCAATGGGGGTCGGGGCCCCTAGCCAAAAACATTCAGTACTTC	CASSQWGSGPLAKNIQYF
-	few	TRBV7-8	TRBJ2-3	TGTGCCAGCAGCCGCCTGGGGCTAGATACGCAGTATTTT	CASSRLGLDTQYF
-	-	TRBV27	TRBJ1-6	TGTGCCAGCAGTCTTACGCGAAACGTAAAACCCCTCCACTTT	CASSLTRNVKPLHF
-	-	TRBV27	TRBJ2-7	TGTGCCAGCAGGGCCTCAGCTTACGAGCAGTACTTC	CASRASAYEQYF
TRBD1	few	TRBV20-1	TRBJ1-1	TGCAGTGCACACCGGGACAGGGGTAATGAAGCTTTCTTT	CSAHRDRGNEAFF
TRBD2	few	TRBV10-3	TRBJ2-5	TGTGCCATCAGCTGGGGCGGCGGGGGGGGCGTCCGAGAGACCCAGTACTTC	CAISWGGGGGVRETQYF
-	once	TRBV4-2	TRBJ2-7	TGTGCCAGCAGCCAAAGTGGATCCTACGAGCAGTACTTC	CASSQSGSYEQYF
TRBD1	-	TRBV5-6	TRBJ2-7	TGTGCCAGCAGCTTTTTCGGTTGGGACAGATCCTACGAGCAGTACTTC	CASSFFGWDRSYEQYF
-	-	TRBV9	TRBJ2-1	TGTGCCAGCAGCGTAGCTGGGGGTTCGTTTTCCAATGAGCAGTTCTTC	CASSVAGGSFSNEQFF
TRBD2	-	TRBV5-1	TRBJ2-3	TGCGCCAGCAGCCCAAACCCTATCCAGCGGGGGGGAGATACGCAGTATTTT	CASSPNPIQRGGDTQYF
TRBD2	-	TRBV20-1	TRBJ2-7	TGCAGTGCTAGAGAACTAGTGACGGGAGGGAACGAGCAGTACTTC	CSARELVTGGNEQYF
TRBD1	-	TRBV7-9	TRBJ2-7	TGTGCCAGCAGCTCGGACAGGGCTTCCCCGTACGAGCAGTACTTC	CASSSDRASPYEQYF
-	few	TRBV27	TRBJ1-6	TGTGCCAGCAGTTTATCGATGGACAGTAATTCACCCCTCCACTTT	CASSLSMDSNSPLHF
-	many	TRBV10-2	TRBJ1-1	TGCGCCAGCAGTGAGTCTTACATGTCCCTAATGAACACTGAAGCTTTCTTT	CASSESYMSLMNTEAFF
-	few	TRBV12-3/TRBV12-4	TRBJ1-4	TGTGCCAGCAGTATTTTTCCCTCAGGACCAAGCAATGAAAAACTGTTTTTT	CASSIFPSGPSNEKLFF
TRBD1	-	TRBV27	TRBJ1-4	TGTGCCAGCTCCGGGACAGGGGATGAAAAACTGTTTTTT	CASSGTGDEKLFF
-	few	TRBV3-1	TRBJ2-5	TGTGCCAGCAGCCATCCTACCCCGACAGGCCGCCAAGAGACCCAGTACTTC	CASSHPTPTGRQETQYF